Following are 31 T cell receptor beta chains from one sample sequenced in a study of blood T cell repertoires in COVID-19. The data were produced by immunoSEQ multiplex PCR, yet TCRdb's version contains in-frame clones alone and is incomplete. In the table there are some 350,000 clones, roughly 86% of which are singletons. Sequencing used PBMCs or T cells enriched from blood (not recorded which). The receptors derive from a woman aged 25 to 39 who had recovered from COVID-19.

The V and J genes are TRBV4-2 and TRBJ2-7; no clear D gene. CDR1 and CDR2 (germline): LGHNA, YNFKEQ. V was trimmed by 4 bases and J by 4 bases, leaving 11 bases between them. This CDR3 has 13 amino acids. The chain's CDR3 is CASSPPAEYEQYF. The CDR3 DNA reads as TGTGCCAGCAGCCCCCCGGCGGAATACGAGCAGTACTTC.

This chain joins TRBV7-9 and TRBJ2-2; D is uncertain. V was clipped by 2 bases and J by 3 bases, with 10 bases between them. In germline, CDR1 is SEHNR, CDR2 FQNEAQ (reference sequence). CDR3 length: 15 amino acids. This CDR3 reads CASSLNSADTGELFF. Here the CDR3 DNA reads TGTGCCAGCAGCTTAAATTCGGCGGACACCGGGGAGCTGTTTTTT.

The CDR3 DNA reads as TGTGCCAGCAGTTTCCTAGGGGGTAACGAGCAGTACTTC. Amino acids: CASSFLGGNEQYF. The V gene is TRBV12-3 or TRBV12-4, the J gene TRBJ2-7, with D maybe TRBD1 (6 bases). This CDR3 is built from 13 residues. Deletions cut 3 bases from V and 5 bases from J, with 11 bases between.

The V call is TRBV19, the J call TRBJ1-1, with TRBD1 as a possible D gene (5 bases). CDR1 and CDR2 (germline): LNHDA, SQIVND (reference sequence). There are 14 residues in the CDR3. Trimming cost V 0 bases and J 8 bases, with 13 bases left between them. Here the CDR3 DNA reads TGTGCCAGTAGTATAGATGTTGCAGGGCCGGAAGCTTTCTTT. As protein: CASSIDVAGPEAFF.

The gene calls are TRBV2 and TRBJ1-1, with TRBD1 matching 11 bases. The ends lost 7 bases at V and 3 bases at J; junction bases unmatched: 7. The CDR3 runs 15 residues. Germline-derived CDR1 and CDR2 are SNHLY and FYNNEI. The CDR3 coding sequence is TGTGCCAGCAACTGGGACAGGGGGATGGACACTGAAGCTTTCTTT. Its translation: CASNWDRGMDTEAFF.

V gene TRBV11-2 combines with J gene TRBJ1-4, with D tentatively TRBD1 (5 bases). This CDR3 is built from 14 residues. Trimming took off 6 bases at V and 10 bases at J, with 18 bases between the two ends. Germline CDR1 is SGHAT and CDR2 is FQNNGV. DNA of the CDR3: TGTGCCAGCAGTCCGGGGGGTGACCTGGGAAAACTGTTTTTT. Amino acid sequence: CASSPGGDLGKLFF.

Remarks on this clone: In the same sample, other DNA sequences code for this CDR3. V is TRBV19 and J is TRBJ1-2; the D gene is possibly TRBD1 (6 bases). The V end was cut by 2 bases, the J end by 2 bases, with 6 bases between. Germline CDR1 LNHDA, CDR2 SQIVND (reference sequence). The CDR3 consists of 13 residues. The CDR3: CASSIQGNYGYTF. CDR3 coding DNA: TGTGCCAGTAGTATACAGGGGAACTATGGCTACACCTTC.

The CDR3 here is CAWTGSRVGTQYF. The CDR3 nucleotides read TGTGCCTGGACGGGATCAAGGGTAGGGACCCAGTACTTC. The chain uses TRBV30 and TRBJ2-5, with a possible D match to TRBD2 (5 bases). The CDR3 contains 13 residues. The V and J ends lost 4 bases and 7 bases respectively, with 16 bases between them. Germline assignment: CDR1 GTSNPN and CDR2 SVGIG (reference sequence). The full variable domain, completed using reference TRBV30 and TRBJ2-5, is SQTIHQWPATLVQPVGSPLSLECTVEGTSNPNLYWYRQAAGRGLQLLFYSVGIGQISSEVPQNLSASRPQDRQFILSSKKLLLSDSGFYLCAWTGSRVGTQYFGPGTRLLVL.

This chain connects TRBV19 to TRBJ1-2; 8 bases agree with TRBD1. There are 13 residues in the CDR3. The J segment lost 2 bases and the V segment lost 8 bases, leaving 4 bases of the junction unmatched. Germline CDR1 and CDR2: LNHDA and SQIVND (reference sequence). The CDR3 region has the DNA TGTGCCAGTTCGGACAGGGAGAACTATGGCTACACCTTC. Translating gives CASSDRENYGYTF.

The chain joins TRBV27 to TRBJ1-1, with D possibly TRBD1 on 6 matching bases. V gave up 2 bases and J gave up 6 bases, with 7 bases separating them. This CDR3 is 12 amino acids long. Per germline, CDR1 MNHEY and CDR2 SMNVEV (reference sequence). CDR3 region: CASSLNRAEAFF. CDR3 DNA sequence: TGTGCCAGCAGTTTAAACAGGGCTGAAGCTTTCTTT.

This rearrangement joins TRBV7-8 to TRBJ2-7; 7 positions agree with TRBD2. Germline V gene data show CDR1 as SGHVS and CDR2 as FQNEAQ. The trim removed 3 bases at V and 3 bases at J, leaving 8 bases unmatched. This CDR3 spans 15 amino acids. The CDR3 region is CASSLGPSSGYEQYF. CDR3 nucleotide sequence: TGTGCCAGCAGCTTGGGACCCTCTAGCGGCTACGAGCAGTACTTC.

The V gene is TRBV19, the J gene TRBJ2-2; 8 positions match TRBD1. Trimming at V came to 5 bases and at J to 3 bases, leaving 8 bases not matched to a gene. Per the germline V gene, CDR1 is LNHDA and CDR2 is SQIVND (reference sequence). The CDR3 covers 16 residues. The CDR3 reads CASSLRTGRYTGELFF. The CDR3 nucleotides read TGTGCCAGTAGTCTACGGACAGGGAGGTACACCGGGGAGCTGTTTTTT.

The DNA for the CDR3 is TGTGCCAGCAGCTTCGGGTCGGGACAGGGATCCTACGAGCAGTACTTC. Its protein is CASSFGSGQGSYEQYF. The chain joins TRBV13 to TRBJ2-7, with 9 nucleotides matching TRBD1. This CDR3 is 16 amino acids long. Per germline, CDR1 PRHDT and CDR2 FYEKMQ (reference sequence). Germline trimming cut 3 bases from V and 1 base from J; bases unmatched to any gene: 7.

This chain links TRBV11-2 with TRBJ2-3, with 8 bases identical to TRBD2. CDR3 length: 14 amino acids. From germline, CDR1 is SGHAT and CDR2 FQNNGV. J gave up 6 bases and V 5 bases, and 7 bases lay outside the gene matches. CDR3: CASSLRGGSDTQYF. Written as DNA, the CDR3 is TGTGCCAGCAGCCTACGCGGGGGGTCGGATACGCAGTATTTT. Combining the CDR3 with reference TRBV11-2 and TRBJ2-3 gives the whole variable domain EAGVAQSPRYKIIEKRQSVAFWCNPISGHATLYWYQQILGQGPKLLIQFQNNGVVDDSQLPKDRFSAERLKGVDSTLKIQPAKLEDSAVYLCASSLRGGSDTQYFGPGTRLTVL.

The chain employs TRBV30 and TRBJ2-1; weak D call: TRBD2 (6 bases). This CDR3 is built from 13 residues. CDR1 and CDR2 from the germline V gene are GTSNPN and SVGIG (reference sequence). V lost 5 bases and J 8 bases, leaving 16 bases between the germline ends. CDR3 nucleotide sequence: TGTGCCTGGGAAATGGGACTCGGCGATGAGCAGTTCTTC. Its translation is CAWEMGLGDEQFF.

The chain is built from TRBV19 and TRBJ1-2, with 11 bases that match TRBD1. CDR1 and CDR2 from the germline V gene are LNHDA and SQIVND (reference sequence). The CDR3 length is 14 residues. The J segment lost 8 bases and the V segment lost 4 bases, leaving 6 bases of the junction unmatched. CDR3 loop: CASSTLGQGAGYTF. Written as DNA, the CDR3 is TGTGCCAGTAGTACCCTCGGACAGGGGGCCGGCTACACCTTC.

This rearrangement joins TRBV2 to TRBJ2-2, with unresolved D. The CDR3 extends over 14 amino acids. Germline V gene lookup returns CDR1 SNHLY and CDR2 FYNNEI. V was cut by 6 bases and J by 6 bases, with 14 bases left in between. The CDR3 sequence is CASSLLGMAGELFF. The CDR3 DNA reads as TGTGCCAGCAGCTTACTCGGTATGGCCGGGGAGCTGTTTTTT.

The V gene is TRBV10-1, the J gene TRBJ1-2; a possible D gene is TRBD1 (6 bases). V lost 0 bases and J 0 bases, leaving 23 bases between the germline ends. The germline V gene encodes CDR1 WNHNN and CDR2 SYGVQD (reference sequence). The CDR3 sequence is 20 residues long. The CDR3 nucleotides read TGCGCCAGCAGTGAGTCGTTTCGGACAGAGTTTTTTTATACTAACTATGGCTACACCTTC. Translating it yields CASSESFRTEFFYTNYGYTF.

CDR3 sequence reads: CASSSTGGYTEAFF. The CDR3 DNA reads TGTGCCAGCAGCTCGACAGGGGGCTACACTGAAGCTTTCTTT. The chain employs TRBV5-6 and TRBJ1-1; 10 nucleotides align to TRBD1. In germline, CDR1 is SGHDT, CDR2 YYEEEE. The CDR3 length is 14 residues. The V gene end was trimmed by 3 bases and the J gene end by 3 bases; junction bases not matched to a gene: 2. Drawing the rest from reference TRBV5-6 and TRBJ1-1, the complete variable domain is DAGVTQSPTHLIKTRGQQVTLRCSPKSGHDTVSWYQQALGQGPQFIFQYYEEEERQRGNFPDRFSGHQFPNYSSELNVNALLLGDSALYLCASSSTGGYTEAFFGQGTRLTVV.

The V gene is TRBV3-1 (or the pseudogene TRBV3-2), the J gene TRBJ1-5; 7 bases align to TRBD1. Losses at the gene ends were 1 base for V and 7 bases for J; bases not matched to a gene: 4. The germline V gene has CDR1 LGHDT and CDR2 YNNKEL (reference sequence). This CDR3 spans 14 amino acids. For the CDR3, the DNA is TGTGCCAGCAGCCAAGGAACAGGGGAGCAGCCCCAGCATTTT. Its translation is CASSQGTGEQPQHF.

Written as DNA, the CDR3 is TGTGCCAGCTCCGGGACAGGGAATTCACCCCTCCACTTT. Its protein product is CASSGTGNSPLHF. The gene calls are TRBV6-5 and TRBJ1-6; TRBD1 matches at 9 bases. This CDR3 has 13 amino acids. V gave up 8 bases and J gave up 7 bases; unmatched junction bases: 3. Germline V CDR1 and CDR2: MNHEY, SVGAGI.

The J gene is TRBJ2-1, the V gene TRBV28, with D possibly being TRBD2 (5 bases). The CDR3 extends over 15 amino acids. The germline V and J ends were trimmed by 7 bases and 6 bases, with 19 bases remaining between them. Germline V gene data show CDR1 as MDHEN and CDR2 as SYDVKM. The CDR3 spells CASTWRLVDFNEQFF. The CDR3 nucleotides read TGTGCCAGCACCTGGAGGCTGGTGGATTTCAATGAGCAGTTCTTC.

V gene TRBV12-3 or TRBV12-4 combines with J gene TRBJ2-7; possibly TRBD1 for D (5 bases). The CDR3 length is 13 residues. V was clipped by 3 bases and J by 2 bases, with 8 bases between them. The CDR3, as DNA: TGTGCCAGCAGTTTGGACACCGCCTACGAGCAGTACTTC. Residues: CASSLDTAYEQYF.

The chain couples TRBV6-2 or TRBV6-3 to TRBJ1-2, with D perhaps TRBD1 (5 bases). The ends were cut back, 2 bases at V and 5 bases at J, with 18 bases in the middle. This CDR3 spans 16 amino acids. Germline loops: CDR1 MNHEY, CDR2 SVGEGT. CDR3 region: CASSYGVGREGYGYTF. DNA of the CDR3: TGTGCCAGCAGTTACGGTGTCGGCAGGGAAGGATATGGCTACACCTTC.

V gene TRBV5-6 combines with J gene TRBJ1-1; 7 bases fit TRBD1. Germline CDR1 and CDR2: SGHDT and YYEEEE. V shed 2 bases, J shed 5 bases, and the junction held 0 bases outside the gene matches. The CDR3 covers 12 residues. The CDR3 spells CASSLQGTEAFF. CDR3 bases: TGTGCCAGCAGCTTACAGGGGACTGAAGCTTTCTTT.

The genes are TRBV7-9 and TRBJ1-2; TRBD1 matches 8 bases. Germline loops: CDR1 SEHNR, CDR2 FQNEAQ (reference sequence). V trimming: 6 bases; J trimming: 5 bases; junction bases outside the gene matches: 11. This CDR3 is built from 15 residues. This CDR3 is CASRQSQGAGYGYTF. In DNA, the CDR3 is TGTGCCAGCAGACAGTCCCAGGGGGCGGGGTATGGCTACACCTTC.

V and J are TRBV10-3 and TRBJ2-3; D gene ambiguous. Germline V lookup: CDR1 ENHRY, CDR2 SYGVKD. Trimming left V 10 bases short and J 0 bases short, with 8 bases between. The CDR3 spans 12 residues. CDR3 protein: CATSLSTDTQYF. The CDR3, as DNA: TGTGCCACTTCTCTGAGCACAGATACGCAGTATTTT.

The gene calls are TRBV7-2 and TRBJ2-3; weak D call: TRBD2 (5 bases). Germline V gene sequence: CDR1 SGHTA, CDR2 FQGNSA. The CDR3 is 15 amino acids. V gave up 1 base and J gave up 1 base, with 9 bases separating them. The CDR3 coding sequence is TGTGCCAGCAGCTTAGTTGGAGGTCGCACAGATACGCAGTATTTT. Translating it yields CASSLVGGRTDTQYF. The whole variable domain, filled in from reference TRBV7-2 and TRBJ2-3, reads GAGVSQSPSNKVTEKGKDVELRCDPISGHTALYWYRQSLGQGLEFLIYFQGNSAPDKSGLPSDRFSAERTGGSVSTLTIQRTQQEDSAVYLCASSLVGGRTDTQYFGPGTRLTVL.

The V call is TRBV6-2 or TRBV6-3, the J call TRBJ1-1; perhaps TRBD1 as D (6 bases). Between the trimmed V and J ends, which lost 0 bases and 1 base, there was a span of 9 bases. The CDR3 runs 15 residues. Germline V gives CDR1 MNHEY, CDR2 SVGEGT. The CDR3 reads CASSYSPGENTEAFF. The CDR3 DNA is TGTGCCAGCAGTTACTCGCCAGGGGAGAACACTGAAGCTTTCTTT.

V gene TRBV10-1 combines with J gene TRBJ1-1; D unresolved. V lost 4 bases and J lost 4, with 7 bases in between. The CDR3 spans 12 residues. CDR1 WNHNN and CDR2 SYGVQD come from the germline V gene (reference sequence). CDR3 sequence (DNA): TGCGCCAGCAGTGGAAGGAGCACTGAAGCTTTCTTT. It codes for CASSGRSTEAFF.

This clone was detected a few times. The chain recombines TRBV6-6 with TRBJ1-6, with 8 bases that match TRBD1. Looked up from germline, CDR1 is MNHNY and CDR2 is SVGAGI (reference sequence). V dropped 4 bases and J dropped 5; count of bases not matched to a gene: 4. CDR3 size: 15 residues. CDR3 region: CASSLDRGNNSPLHF. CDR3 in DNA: TGTGCCAGCAGTTTAGACAGGGGCAATAATTCACCCCTCCACTTT.